This T cell receptor (beta chain) emerged from a study of blood T cell repertoires in COVID-19. The authors' processing: Amplified reference gene primers provided the basis for estimating nucleated cell counts. The repertoire was sequenced with immunoSEQ multiplex PCR; TCRdb's copy has only in-frame clones and lacks some. D and trimming come from the DNA, and the V and J calls and clone size come from that table. The sample includes about 190,000 clones, around four fifths of them seen just once. CDR3 size: 15 residues. Trimming removed 4 bases at V and 6 bases at J, with 17 bases between. In germline, CDR1 is LGHDT, CDR2 YNNKEL (reference sequence).

The sequencing sample was made of peripheral blood. The TCR was taken from a woman between 65 and 79 years old with active or convalescent COVID-19. The chain couples TRBV3-1 (or the pseudogene TRBV3-2) to TRBJ2-3, with D possibly matching TRBD2 (6 bases). CDR3 sequence (DNA): TGTGCCAGCAGCCCCGTGGGAGTGGAGGGGGATACGCAGTATTTT. Its translation is CASSPVGVEGDTQYF.